This T cell receptor beta chain appears in the sequencing data of a study of identical twins listed by TCRdb under 2016. Regarding the research as a whole: To test whether fetal clonotypes persist, the study used deep sequencing on TCR alpha and beta repertoires from monozygotic twins, unrelated adults of various ages, and cord blood. To rule out contamination, the twin experiments were replicated at different times with different library preparation protocols.

Study-wide conclusions, independent of this receptor: Compared with coincidental sharing between unrelated individuals, an excess of low generation-probability sequences was observed among out-of-frame TCR alpha sequences shared between twins. Because the same donors could not be followed over many years, conclusions were based on cross-sectional statistical analysis. In monozygotic twins, out-of-frame TCR alpha sharing was systematically underestimated by recombination models, although the models agreed with sharing between unrelated individuals. Fewer insertions were carried by abundant cord blood beta clonotypes, a similar but weaker trend appeared in young adult naive repertoires, and no such trend appeared in memory repertoires. Invariant T cells such as MAIT and iNKT could partly confound zero-insertion analyses, although diverse VJ usage argued against such confounding for most clonotypes. A weaker excess of twin sharing was found in beta out-of-frame sequences because the signal-to-noise ratio was lowered by fewer shared sequences.

Receptor amplification or capture employed 5' RACE. The instrument given in TCRdb is Illumina HiSeq 2000. Template switching introduced a universal primer binding site; the final cDNA contained a unique molecular identifier, enabling accurate counting of TCR cDNA molecules. Specific primers in the conserved constant-segment region were used to synthesize first-strand cDNA for the TCR alpha and beta chains. To control for contamination, every cDNA library carried two barcodes: a SMART-Mk sample barcode plus Illumina barcodes. TruSeq adapter sequences, together with Illumina sample barcodes, were added in two successive PCR steps. The TCR alpha and beta cDNA libraries were sequenced on the Illumina HiSeq platform using custom primers. The paper's data handling went like this. Raw reads were processed with MiGEC to extract unique molecular identifiers, and MiXCR was used to determine CDR3 positions. For each individual, recombination models were inferred using an EM algorithm with the repgenHMM and IGoR tools. The tcR package in R was used for shared clonotype analysis, with sharing normalized by the product of cloneset sizes. Out-of-frame nonproductive sequences were analyzed to study raw recombination free of thymic and clonal selection effects. TCRdb applied fastp at Q25 and MiXCR to the public reads, then kept only in-frame beta chains. Identical CDR3 protein sequences are pooled into one entry, listed with their most common genes and DNA. The V and J calls, along with clone size, are taken from TCRdb and not from the paper's own processing. The sample table contains about 700,000 distinct CDR3 sequences; only one count was recorded for 8.6% of them. The ten most abundant clones make up more than 0.75% of the sample.

Only healthy Caucasian donors were included. Three pairs of female monozygotic twins, all aged about 18 to 30 years, made up the twin cohort. Peripheral blood mononuclear cells were used as the source from which RNA for TCR libraries was isolated. This clonotype came up many times. This receptor's antigen is unknown. No base quality values were provided; no much bigger clone lies one nucleotide off. The CDR3 contains 13 residues, cysteine and phenylalanine counted. The sequence is cut down to CDR3 DNA, 39 bases in frame from base 1. Clipping removes 3 bases from V and 7 bases from J, with 1 as the unmatched junction base count. The germline V gene (reference sequence) provides CDR1 SEHNR and CDR2 FQNEAQ. These data also featured in a second study, about yellow fever vaccine responses in identical twins. In that second paper, the authors write: According to the authors, the vaccine-induced T cell response in identical twins seemed to be partly convergent and partly specific to each individual. In the study, vaccine-responding T cell clones were precisely tracked in identical twins.

Sample: PBMCs. This receptor was taken from a woman under 30 in good health. The chain is made from TRBV7-9 and TRBJ2-1, with 9 central nucleotides matching TRBD1. The CDR3 region has the sequence CASSFDRGNEQFF. The DNA is as follows: TGTGCCAGCAGCTTTGACAGGGGGAATGAGCAGTTCTTC.